These 2 T cell receptor beta chains share one sample of origin, sequenced in a study of CXCR3-negative and CXCR3-positive naive CD8 T cells. Study observations and caveats: TRB CDR3 hydrophobicity was greater in CXCR3-positive naive cells than in CXCR3-negative naive cells.

The antigens of these receptors remain unknown. The libraries of TRB cDNA were constructed through 5' RACE using UMI labels. For each CDR3 protein, TCRdb gives one entry from its re-call of the 5' RACE reads, without DNA. The sample table includes 120,000 or so distinct CDR3 sequences. The sample comprised naive CXCR3+ CD8+ T cells from blood. As to subset: CD45RO-CCR7+CD27+CD95- naive CD8+ T cells expressing CXCR3 (TNR3+). The receptors originated from a human donor in good health. Some clones in this sample may be carry-over from other donors' samples.

The J gene is TRBJ2-2, the V gene TRBV7-2; there is no DNA to check the TCRdb D call of TRBD2. The V gene's germline CDR1 is SGHTA and CDR2 FQGNSA. This CDR3 region has 15 residues. CDR3 region: CASSLFPLNTGELFF.

The chain is built from TRBV6-6 and TRBJ1-1; TCRdb designates TRBD1, a call that cannot be tested without DNA. The V gene's germline CDR1 is MNHNY and CDR2 SVGAGI (reference sequence). The CDR3 has 15 residues. CDR3 amino acids: CASSYSREGGTEAFF.